This T cell receptor (beta chain) originates from a study of human T cells and chemical hapten exposure. Described time point: patch test 2, 6 weeks after DPC sensitization. The sample's treatment: therapeutic diphenylcyclopropenone sensitization with weekly scalp DPC. Total RNA was isolated from whole blood that had not been fractionated. Blood was drawn before each patch test was applied. MiXCR, run by TCRdb on the RACE reads, gives a single entry per CDR3 protein. The sample lists 35,000 to 50,000 distinct CDR3 sequences, 9.5% to 10% seen once, with around 15% in the top ten. This clonotype has a handful of counts. The CDR3 extends over 15 amino acids. Germline loops: CDR1 SGHNT, CDR2 YYREEE (reference sequence). V was trimmed by 0 bases and J by 7 bases, leaving 14 bases between them.

The sample in question was whole blood, obtained in connection with sensitization to the hapten diphenylcyclopropenone (DPC). The TCR was taken from a woman aged 25 to 45 with alopecia areata. Some clones in this sample may be carry-over from other donors' samples. The chain is built from TRBV5-4 and TRBJ2-1, with D tentatively TRBD1 (6 bases). CDR3 region: CASSLAVGAQNEQFF. The CDR3, as DNA: TGTGCCAGCAGCTTGGCCGTGGGGGCGCAAAATGAGCAGTTCTTC.